A single T cell receptor (beta chain) is shown here with its context. This sample is drawn from a study of blood T cell repertoires in COVID-19. Overall study context: PBMCs, B-cell-depleted T cells, or T cells provided the cDNA or gDNA that made up the material.

Germline V lookup: CDR1 SNHLY, CDR2 FYNNEI. CDR3 length: 14 residues. With 5 bases removed from V and 1 base from J, the gap between germline ends came to 8 bases. As processed by the authors: Reference gene primers were amplified, and this amplification served to estimate nucleated cell counts. Method: immunoSEQ multiplex PCR; TCRdb's copy keeps in-frame clones and lacks some. V and J calls and clone size are given by that table; D and trimming were obtained from the DNA. The data show a few hundred thousand clones, 90% seen once. Patients of the Seattle cohort, enrolled during active infection, were followed longitudinally.

The rearrangement links TRBV2 to TRBJ2-2; D is possibly TRBD1 (6 bases). This receptor was obtained from a woman aged 55-75 years with COVID-19, enrolled during active disease. Sequenced material: peripheral blood. The CDR3 is CASSRDKNTGELFF. The CDR3 DNA sequence: TGTGCCAGCAGTCGGGACAAGAACACCGGGGAGCTGTTTTTT.